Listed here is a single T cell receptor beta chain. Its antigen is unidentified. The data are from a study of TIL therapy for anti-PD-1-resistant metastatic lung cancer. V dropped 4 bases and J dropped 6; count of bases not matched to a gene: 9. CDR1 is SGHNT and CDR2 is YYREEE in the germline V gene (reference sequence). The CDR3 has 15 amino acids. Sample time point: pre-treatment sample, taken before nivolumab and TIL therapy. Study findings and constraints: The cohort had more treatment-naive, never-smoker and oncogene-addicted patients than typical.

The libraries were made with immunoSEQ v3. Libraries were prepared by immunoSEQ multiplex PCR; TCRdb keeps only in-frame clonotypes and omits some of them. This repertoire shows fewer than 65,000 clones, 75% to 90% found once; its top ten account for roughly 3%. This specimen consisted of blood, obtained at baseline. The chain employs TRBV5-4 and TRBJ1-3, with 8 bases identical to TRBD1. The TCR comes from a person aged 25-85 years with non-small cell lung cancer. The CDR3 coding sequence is TGTGCCAGCAGCAGAGGACAGGGACGACCAAACACCATATATTTT. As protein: CASSRGQGRPNTIYF.